This T cell receptor (beta chain) appears in the sequencing data of a study of blood T cell repertoires in COVID-19. Across the whole study: Samples of COVID-19 (acute and convalescent) were obtained from the United States, Italy and Spain. T cells, B-cell-depleted T cells, or PBMCs supplied cDNA or gDNA.

Trimming cost V 0 bases and J 5 bases; bases outside gene matches: 1. CDR3 size: 15 residues. Germline CDR1 reads MRHNA; CDR2 reads SNTAGT. This table comes from immunoSEQ multiplex PCR, and its TCRdb copy is limited to in-frame clones, with some not included. The sample records 200,000 to 300,000 clones, 88% being singletons. This clone has at least ten counts. Sequencing was carried out using peripheral blood. This TCR was sampled from a human donor in a cohort sampled during active COVID-19. The gene calls are TRBV6-4 and TRBJ2-2, with 9 nucleotides matching TRBD1. CDR3 DNA: TGTGCCAGCAGTGACTCGACAGGGGGAACCGGGGAGCTGTTTTTT. Its protein is CASSDSTGGTGELFF.